One and the same sample provided the 26 T cell receptor beta chains below, sequenced in a study of Ad26.COV2.S vaccination and SARS-CoV-2 variants. Treatment denoted: 19 received Ad26.COV2.S at low or high dose, single or two shots; about 5 received placebo; per-sample allocation not given. Repertoires come from day 63 after the first vaccine or placebo injection. Sequencing was performed with immunoSEQ multiplex PCR; in TCRdb, only in-frame clones are kept and a portion is missing. The profile covers about 400,000 clones, with 85% to 90% appearing a single time and about 4% taken by the ten largest. This material consisted of peripheral blood, taken in a trial of Ad26.COV2.S vaccine versus placebo. The receptors derive from a person aged 18 to 59 who received the Ad26.COV2.S COVID-19 vaccine or a placebo.

The sample holds one count of this clone. The chain joins TRBV7-9 to TRBJ2-7; the match to TRBD1 covers 10 bases. Germline lookup yields CDR1 SEHNR and CDR2 FQNEAQ (reference sequence). The CDR3 consists of 18 residues. The junction had 16 bases not matched to a gene; V was cut back by 4 bases and J by 4 bases. CDR3 region: CASSSQLSPGQGSYEQYF. CDR3 nucleotides: TGTGCCAGCAGCTCCCAACTCTCTCCGGGACAGGGGTCTTACGAGCAGTACTTC.

This rearrangement joins TRBV7-9 to TRBJ2-2, with 7 bases identical to TRBD2. With V trimmed by 1 base and J by 8 bases, 10 bases remained unmatched. CDR3 length: 16 residues. Germline V lookup: CDR1 SEHNR, CDR2 FQNEAQ (reference sequence). Written as DNA, the CDR3 is TGTGCCAGCAGCTTAGTCCGCGGGGGATCTCAGGGGGAGCTGTTTTTT. Translation: CASSLVRGGSQGELFF.

The table lists this clone with a count of one. V is TRBV5-4 and J is TRBJ2-5; 7 positions match TRBD2. Losses at the gene ends were 4 bases for V and 3 bases for J; bases not matched to a gene: 6. This CDR3 region has 14 residues. Germline CDR1 reads SGHNT; CDR2 reads YYREEE (reference sequence). The CDR3 loop reads CASSRRDYKETQYF. CDR3 sequence (DNA): TGTGCCAGCAGCCGCCGGGACTACAAAGAGACCCAGTACTTC.

The chain carries TRBV28 and TRBJ2-7; unclear D gene. Germline values: CDR1 MDHEN, CDR2 SYDVKM. The CDR3 loop spans 12 amino acids. Trimming removed 5 bases at V and 1 base at J, with 6 bases between. CDR3 nucleotides: TGTGCCAGCAGTCTAACGTCCTACGAGCAGTACTTC. Residues: CASSLTSYEQYF.

This clone has a handful of counts. V is TRBV10-1 and J is TRBJ1-6; D is uncertain. Germline lookup yields CDR1 WNHNN and CDR2 SYGVQD (reference sequence). The CDR3 spans 14 residues. V was pared by 0 bases and J by 7 bases, with 7 bases between. In nucleotides, the CDR3 is TGCGCCAGCAGTGAGTCCCTCCAAAATTCACCCCTCCACTTT. This gives the protein CASSESLQNSPLHF.

This chain links TRBV4-3 with TRBJ1-1; 7 positions agree with TRBD1. With 0 bases clipped from V and 1 base from J, the junction kept 2 bases outside the gene matches. The germline gives CDR1 LGHNA, CDR2 YSLEER. The CDR3 totals 15 residues. CDR3 region: CASSQEGQKNTEAFF. CDR3 bases: TGCGCCAGCAGCCAAGAGGGACAGAAGAACACTGAAGCTTTCTTT.

This rearrangement joins TRBV13 to TRBJ2-6; maybe TRBD2 (5 bases). V was clipped by 0 bases and J by 0 bases, with 6 bases between them. Germline V CDR1 and CDR2: PRHDT, FYEKMQ (reference sequence). The length of the CDR3 is 16 residues. CDR3 DNA sequence: TGTGCCAGCAGCTTAGGGAGGGTCTCTGGGGCCAACGTCCTGACTTTC. Translating it yields CASSLGRVSGANVLTF.

The rearrangement uses TRBV28 and TRBJ2-5; 7 nucleotides align to TRBD1. This CDR3 spans 20 amino acids. CDR1 and CDR2 (germline): MDHEN, SYDVKM. V lost 6 bases to trimming and J lost 0 bases; unmatched junction nucleotides: 22. The CDR3 region has the DNA TGTGCCAGCAGCCCGCTTTTTCTAAGGGGGCCTGACCGAAACCAAGAGACCCAGTACTTC. This gives the protein CASSPLFLRGPDRNQETQYF.

The rearrangement links TRBV7-9 to TRBJ2-2; D perhaps matches TRBD2 (5 bases). V lost 1 base to trimming and J lost 2 bases, with 14 bases between them. The CDR3 has 17 amino acids. Per germline, CDR1 SEHNR and CDR2 FQNEAQ (reference sequence). CDR3 region: CASSLGAGIGNTGELFF. CDR3 sequence (DNA): TGTGCCAGCAGCTTAGGAGCCGGGATTGGTAACACCGGGGAGCTGTTTTTT. Full variable domain (missing parts from reference TRBV7-9 and TRBJ2-2): DTGVSQNPRHKITKRGQNVTFRCDPISEHNRLYWYRQTLGQGPEFLTYFQNEAQLEKSRLLSDRFSAERPKGSFSTLEIQRTEQGDSAMYLCASSLGAGIGNTGELFFGEGSRLTVL.

The chain carries TRBV7-9 and TRBJ2-1; TRBD1 is a possible D gene (6 bases). Germline V gene sequence: CDR1 SEHNR, CDR2 FQNEAQ (reference sequence). The CDR3 runs 15 residues. The V end lost 4 bases, the J end lost 0 bases, and 10 bases lay between the germline ends. The CDR3 region has the DNA TGTGCCAGCAGCTCCACAGGGAACTCCTACAATGAGCAGTTCTTC. Protein sequence: CASSSTGNSYNEQFF.

This clone has only a few counts. V gene TRBV6-2 or TRBV6-3 combines with J gene TRBJ2-7, with a weak D call TRBD1 (6 bases). V lost 2 bases, J lost 0 bases, and 8 bases lay in between. Germline assignment: CDR1 MNHEY and CDR2 SVGEGT. CDR3 size: 14 residues. This CDR3 is CASSYRDNSYEQYF. CDR3 bases: TGTGCCAGCAGTTACCGGGACAACTCCTACGAGCAGTACTTC.

The chain carries TRBV5-1 and TRBJ1-1, with no clear D. Trimming removed 7 bases at V and 7 bases at J, with 17 bases between. CDR1 and CDR2 (germline): SGHRS, YFSETQ. This CDR3 is built from 13 residues. This CDR3 reads CASRRELDFEAFF. CDR3 DNA: TGCGCCAGCCGGAGAGAGTTGGACTTTGAAGCTTTCTTT.

This clone has only a few counts. The genes are TRBV19 and TRBJ2-5, with TRBD2 identical over 12 bases. The length of the CDR3 is 13 residues. Germline V gene data show CDR1 as LNHDA and CDR2 as SQIVND (reference sequence). CDR3 in DNA: TGTTCCTCCACCGGGACTAGCGGGGAGACCCAGTACTTC. This encodes CSSTGTSGETQYF.

The chain recombines TRBV27 with TRBJ2-7, with 11 bases matching TRBD2. The length of the CDR3 is 16 residues. J gave up 0 bases and V 6 bases, and 7 bases lay outside the gene matches. Per the germline V gene, CDR1 is MNHEY and CDR2 is SMNVEV (reference sequence). As DNA, the CDR3 is TGTGCCAGCAGGAATACTAGCGGGGGCCTCTCCTACGAGCAGTACTTC. Translating it yields CASRNTSGGLSYEQYF.

Regarding this clone: This sample also contains other DNA sequences that code for the same CDR3. This chain joins TRBV6-2 or TRBV6-3 and TRBJ1-1; 11 bases line up with TRBD1. This CDR3 is 15 amino acids long. The J segment lost 6 bases and the V segment lost 2 bases, leaving 5 bases of the junction unmatched. Germline CDR1 reads MNHEY; CDR2 reads SVGEGT. The CDR3 bases are TGTGCCAGCAGTTACCCCGGACAGGGGGCCCCTGAAGCTTTCTTT. It yields the protein CASSYPGQGAPEAFF.

This clone was seen only once. This rearrangement joins TRBV5-1 to TRBJ2-1; D might be TRBD1 (6 bases). The germline V gene encodes CDR1 SGHRS and CDR2 YFSETQ. Trimming removed 4 bases at V and 5 bases at J, with 16 bases between. The CDR3 has 15 residues. Here the CDR3 reads CASSITGSVDNEQFF. The CDR3 nucleotides read TGCGCCAGCAGCATCACAGGGTCCGTGGACAATGAGCAGTTCTTC.

V is TRBV6-5 and J is TRBJ1-5; D ambiguous. V was cut by 8 bases and J by 2 bases, with 10 bases left in between. CDR1 is MNHEY and CDR2 is SVGAGI in the germline V gene. The CDR3 sequence is 13 residues long. The CDR3, as DNA: TGTGCCAGCTGGGCGAGGGGCAATCAGCCCCAGCATTTT. Translated, it gives CASWARGNQPQHF.

The chain combines TRBV3-1 (or the pseudogene TRBV3-2) with TRBJ1-1; no clear D gene. Trimming shortened V by 0 bases and J by 7 bases, and 9 bases separated the two germline ends. Germline CDR1 and CDR2: LGHDT and YNNKEL (reference sequence). The CDR3 sequence is 13 residues long. The CDR3 DNA reads as TGTGCCAGCAGCCAAGAAGGTGTTGGTGAAGCTTTCTTT. Encoded protein: CASSQEGVGEAFF.

The J gene is TRBJ2-5, the V gene TRBV30, with D uncertain. Germline CDR1 and CDR2: GTSNPN and SVGIG (reference sequence). The CDR3 has 13 residues. V was cut by 1 base and J by 5 bases, with 11 bases left in between. The CDR3 DNA reads as TGTGCCTGGAGTGAAGGGAATGAGGAGACCCAGTACTTC. Its protein product is CAWSEGNEETQYF.

The CDR3 protein is CASSERFPGEANEKLFF. The DNA for the CDR3 is TGTGCCAGCAGTGAAAGGTTCCCAGGGGAAGCTAATGAAAAACTGTTTTTT. V gene TRBV6-1 combines with J gene TRBJ1-4; tentative D call: TRBD1 (6 bases). CDR1 is MNHNS, CDR2 SASEGT, per germline. Trimming pared 2 bases from V and 3 bases from J, leaving 16 bases between. The CDR3 is 17 residues long.

J is TRBJ2-3 and V is TRBV5-4, with 8 bases that match TRBD1. This CDR3 is built from 17 residues. The ends lost 0 bases at V and 3 bases at J; junction bases unmatched: 9. CDR1 is SGHNT and CDR2 is YYREEE in the germline V gene (reference sequence). This chain's CDR3 is CASSLAGAGGYTDTQYF. The DNA for the CDR3 is TGTGCCAGCAGCTTGGCCGGGGCAGGGGGCTATACAGATACGCAGTATTTT.

V usage is TRBV10-3 and J usage is TRBJ2-7, with 10 nucleotides matching TRBD1. J gave up 5 bases and V 0 bases, and 7 bases lay outside the gene matches. The germline V gene encodes CDR1 ENHRY and CDR2 SYGVKD. The CDR3 has 16 residues. CDR3 coding DNA: TGTGCCATCAGTGAGTCGATGACAGGGGGCCCCAACGAGCAGTACTTC. Residues: CAISESMTGGPNEQYF.

The rearrangement uses TRBV5-1 and TRBJ1-2; D may be TRBD1 (6 bases). The CDR3 has 14 amino acids. The ends were cut back, 4 bases at V and 7 bases at J, with 17 bases in the middle. CDR1 and CDR2 from the germline V gene are SGHRS and YFSETQ. CDR3 amino acids: CASSPRQDPGGYTF. CDR3 sequence (DNA): TGCGCCAGCAGCCCACGACAGGACCCGGGTGGCTACACCTTC.

The gene calls are TRBV18 and TRBJ1-2; D is unclear. CDR3 length: 13 amino acids. Germline V gene sequence: CDR1 KGHSH, CDR2 LQKENI. The V gene lost 3 bases and the J gene lost 3 bases, with 8 bases spanning the gap. The CDR3 coding sequence is TGTGCCAGCTCACCTGAGGGAGACTATGGCTACACCTTC. The encoded protein is CASSPEGDYGYTF.

The CDR3 DNA sequence: TGTGCCACCAGGGAAATCGACAGGGTATACTATGGCTACACCTTC. Its protein is CATREIDRVYYGYTF. The chain couples TRBV15 to TRBJ1-2; 7 bases fit TRBD1. CDR1 is LNHNV and CDR2 is YYDKDF in the germline V gene (reference sequence). There are 15 residues in the CDR3. V was pared by 6 bases and J by 3 bases, with 10 bases of the junction left unmatched.

The CDR3: CSATGGSYEQYF. The CDR3, as DNA: TGCAGCGCCACAGGGGGCTCCTACGAGCAGTACTTC. The chain has TRBV29-1 and TRBJ2-7; TRBD1 agrees at 8 bases. Germline V gene sequence: CDR1 SQVTM, CDR2 ANQGSEA. This CDR3 has 12 amino acids. The J segment lost 0 bases and the V segment lost 7 bases, leaving 2 bases of the junction unmatched.